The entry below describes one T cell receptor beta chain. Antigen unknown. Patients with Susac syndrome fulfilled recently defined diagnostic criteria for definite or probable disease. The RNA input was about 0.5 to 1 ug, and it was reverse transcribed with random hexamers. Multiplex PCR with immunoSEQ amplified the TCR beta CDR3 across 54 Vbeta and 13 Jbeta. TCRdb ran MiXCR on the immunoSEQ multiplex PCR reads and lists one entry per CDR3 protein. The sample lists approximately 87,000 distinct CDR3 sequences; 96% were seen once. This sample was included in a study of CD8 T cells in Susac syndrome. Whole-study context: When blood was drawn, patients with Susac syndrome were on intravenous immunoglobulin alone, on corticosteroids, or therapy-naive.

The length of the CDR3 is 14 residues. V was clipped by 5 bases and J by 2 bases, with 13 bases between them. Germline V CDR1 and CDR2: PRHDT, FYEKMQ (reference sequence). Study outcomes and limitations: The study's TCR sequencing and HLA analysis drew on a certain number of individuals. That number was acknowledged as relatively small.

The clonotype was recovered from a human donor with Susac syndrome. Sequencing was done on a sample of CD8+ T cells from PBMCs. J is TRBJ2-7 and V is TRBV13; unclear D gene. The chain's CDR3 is CASSTRDLAYEQYF. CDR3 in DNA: TGTGCCAGCAGCACCCGAGACTTGGCCTACGAGCAGTACTTC. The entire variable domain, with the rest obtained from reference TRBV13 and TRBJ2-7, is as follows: AAGVIQSPRHLIKEKRETATLKCYPIPRHDTVYWYQQGPGQDPQFLISFYEKMQSDKGSIPDRFSAQQFSDYHSELNMSSLELGDSALYFCASSTRDLAYEQYFGPGTRLTVT.